Presented here are 6 T cell receptor beta chains from one specimen sequenced in a study of blood T cell repertoires in COVID-19. Generated by immunoSEQ multiplex PCR, the TCRdb table keeps only in-frame clones and is missing some. The sample includes nearly 250,000 clones, almost 85% of them seen just once. The sample was PBMCs or T cells enriched from blood (not recorded which). The origin of the receptors is a woman in her forties or fifties with acute COVID-19.

The chain combines TRBV7-8 with TRBJ1-2; 9 bases fit TRBD1. CDR1 and CDR2 (germline): SGHVS, FQNEAQ. V was clipped by 4 bases and J by 4 bases; unmatched bases: 7. This CDR3 has 15 amino acids. This CDR3 reads CASSSTTGGGYGYTF. CDR3 bases: TGTGCCAGCAGCTCCACTACAGGGGGCGGCTATGGCTACACCTTC.

The rearrangement links TRBV6-6 to TRBJ2-1, with D possibly TRBD1 on 6 matching bases. CDR3 length: 16 amino acids. V was pared by 1 base and J by 2 bases, with 12 bases between. Germline CDR1 MNHNY, CDR2 SVGAGI (reference sequence). The CDR3 reads CASSYFTTGTYNEQFF. The CDR3 DNA reads TGTGCCAGCAGTTACTTCACGACAGGTACCTACAATGAGCAGTTCTTC.

The chain combines TRBV27 with TRBJ1-1, with a possible D match to TRBD1 (6 bases). Germline V gives CDR1 MNHEY, CDR2 SMNVEV (reference sequence). The V and J ends lost 6 bases and 0 bases respectively, with 17 bases between them. The CDR3 length is 16 residues. CDR3 in DNA: TGTGCCAGCAGAAAGGCGGGGGGCCCTCTGAACACTGAAGCTTTCTTT. This sequence encodes CASRKAGGPLNTEAFF.

J is TRBJ2-7 and V is TRBV5-4, with 15 bases that match TRBD2. Losses at the gene ends were 4 bases for V and 4 bases for J; bases not matched to a gene: 3. Germline assignment: CDR1 SGHNT and CDR2 YYREEE (reference sequence). The CDR3 contains 15 residues. The CDR3 coding sequence is TGTGCCAGCAGCAAGGGACTAGCGGGGGGATACGAGCAGTACTTC. Protein product: CASSKGLAGGYEQYF.

The chain uses TRBV2 and TRBJ1-2; 9 positions match TRBD1. The CDR3 has 15 residues. Germline values: CDR1 SNHLY, CDR2 FYNNEI. Unmatched junction bases numbered 8, after V lost 2 bases and J lost 7 bases. The chain's CDR3 is CASSETGQGFAGYTF. CDR3 coding DNA: TGTGCCAGCAGTGAAACGGGACAGGGTTTCGCTGGCTACACCTTC.

In regard to this clone: Within the sample, other DNA sequences also encode this same CDR3. The rearrangement links TRBV9 to TRBJ1-6; D not certain. The CDR3 extends over 14 amino acids. Germline-derived CDR1 and CDR2 are SGDLS and YYNGEE. Trimming shortened V by 0 bases and J by 2 bases, and 3 bases separated the two germline ends. This chain's CDR3 is CASSVDTYNSPLHF. The DNA for the CDR3 is TGTGCCAGCAGCGTAGATACCTATAATTCACCCCTCCACTTT.